This T cell receptor (beta chain) was sequenced in a study of blood T cell repertoires in COVID-19. On the study more broadly: Samples representing acute and convalescent COVID-19 were sourced from the United States, Italy and Spain. Sample material is recorded as cDNA or gDNA derived from T cells, B-cell-depleted T cells, or PBMCs.

Per the original methods: From reference gene primer amplification, estimates of nucleated cell counts were derived. Clones were sequenced by immunoSEQ multiplex PCR, and TCRdb holds only the in-frame ones, with some missing. V and J calls and clone size are those listed in that table; D and trimming were worked out from the DNA. The sample includes 300,000 or so clones, approximately 85% of them seen just once. This CDR3 contains 13 residues. Deletions cut 2 bases from V and 3 bases from J, with 5 bases between. Germline V lookup: CDR1 KGHSH, CDR2 LQKENI. This sequence was found in a woman aged 50 to 60 with acute or convalescent COVID-19. This sequence joins TRBV18 and TRBJ1-5, with D uncertain. The sample taken for sequencing was peripheral blood. DNA of the CDR3: TGTGCCAGCTCACCAACTAACAATCAGCCCCAGCATTTT. Protein sequence: CASSPTNNQPQHF.